These T cell receptor beta chains were read from a single sample in a study of quantifying T cell responses using KT2 cells. TCRdb called the UMI-ligation and nested PCR reads again in MiXCR, with one record for every CDR3 protein. The sample contains some 33,000 distinct CDR3 sequences, 10% to 13% of which appear only once. The sequenced sample was PBMCs spiked with cells of the T cell clone KT2. The receptor source for this set is a human donor. Each CDR3 is given without its conserved first and last residue. The size of a clone is reported for some rows only, either as once, few or many, or as a class for expanded clones.

ASRQTSGGPGTQY TRBJ2-5 TRBV5-1 many
ATSRGLGGRNQANEQF TRBJ2-1 TRBV15 -
AWSVRGVLDTQY TRBJ2-3 TRBV30 many
SASGLAGGYHNEQF TRBJ2-1 TRBV20-1 -
ASSWGGTADTDTQY TRBJ2-3 TRBV5-6 -
ASSVDRAYGYT TRBJ1-2 TRBV11-2 few
SAQVVGSYEQY TRBJ2-7 TRBV29-1 many
SARERRGAPRIKSDTQY TRBJ2-3 TRBV20-1 -
ASSESSATGELF TRBJ2-2 TRBV9 few
ASSDRGRGGAATLH TRBJ1-6 TRBV4-3 -
ASRGLTGELF TRBJ2-2 TRBV19 -
ASRIYRGPEAF TRBJ1-1 TRBV5-6 many
ASSLDGAGNTEAF TRBJ1-1 TRBV5-1 -
ASSLFAGGPGLTGELF TRBJ2-2 TRBV7-2 few
ASSLGRTQETQY TRBJ2-5 TRBV7-8 medium-sized
ASSTGLAGDGEQF TRBJ2-1 TRBV6-5 many